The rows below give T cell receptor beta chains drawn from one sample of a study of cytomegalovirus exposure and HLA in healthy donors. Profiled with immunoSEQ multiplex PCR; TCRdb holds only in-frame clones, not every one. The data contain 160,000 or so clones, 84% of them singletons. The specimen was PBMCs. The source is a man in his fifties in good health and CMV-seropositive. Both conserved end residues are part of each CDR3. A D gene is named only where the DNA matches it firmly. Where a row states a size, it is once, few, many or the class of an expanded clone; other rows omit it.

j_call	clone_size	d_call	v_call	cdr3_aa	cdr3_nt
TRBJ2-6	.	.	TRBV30	CAWSPRHLLAWGANVLTF	TGTGCCTGGAGTCCTCGACACCTTCTGGCGTGGGGGGCCAACGTCCTGACTTTC
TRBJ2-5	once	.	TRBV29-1	CSVEGNRGETQYF	TGCAGCGTTGAGGGGAACCGGGGAGAGACCCAGTACTTC
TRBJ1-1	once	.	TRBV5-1	CASSLGGVTTEAFF	TGCGCCAGCAGCTTGGGGGGGGTGACCACTGAAGCTTTCTTT
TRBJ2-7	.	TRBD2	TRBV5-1	CASNRGGPRGNEQYF	TGCGCCAGCAACCGCGGGGGGCCTCGCGGGAACGAGCAGTACTTC
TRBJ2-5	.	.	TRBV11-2	CASRSLGEGVGTQYF	TGTGCCAGCAGATCCTTAGGAGAGGGTGTTGGGACCCAGTACTTC
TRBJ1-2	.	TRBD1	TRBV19	CASSTRRTGGNGYTF	TGTGCCAGTAGTACCCGCCGGACAGGGGGTAACGGCTACACCTTC
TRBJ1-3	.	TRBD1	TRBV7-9	CASSSRTGQGGNTIYF	TGTGCCAGCAGCTCAAGGACAGGGCAGGGTGGAAACACCATATATTTT
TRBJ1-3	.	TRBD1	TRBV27	CASSSTGGSGNTIYF	TGTGCCAGCAGTTCTACAGGGGGCAGTGGAAACACCATATATTTT
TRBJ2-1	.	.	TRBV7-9	CASSLGSPSSNEQFF	TGTGCCAGCAGCTTAGGAAGTCCTAGCTCCAATGAGCAGTTCTTC
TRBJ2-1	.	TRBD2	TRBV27	CASGLTSGTNEQFF	TGTGCCAGCGGCCTGACTAGCGGGACTAATGAGCAGTTCTTC
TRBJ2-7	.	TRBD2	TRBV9	CASGAGGTYEQYF	TGTGCCAGCGGCGCGGGGGGAACCTACGAGCAGTACTTC
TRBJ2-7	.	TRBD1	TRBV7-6	CASSLTTGSRGEQYF	TGTGCCAGCAGCTTAACGACAGGGAGTCGAGGAGAGCAGTACTTC
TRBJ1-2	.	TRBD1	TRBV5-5	CASSLVPGTGGDYTF	TGTGCCAGCAGCTTGGTCCCCGGGACAGGGGGCGACTACACCTTC
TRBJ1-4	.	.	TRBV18	CASSSLPGQPNEKLFF	TGTGCCAGCTCGTCGTTACCGGGACAACCGAATGAAAAACTGTTTTTT
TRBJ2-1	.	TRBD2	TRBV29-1	CSVGDYSYNEQFF	TGCAGCGTCGGGGACTACTCCTACAATGAGCAGTTCTTC
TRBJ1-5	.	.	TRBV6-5	CASREANQPQHF	TGTGCCAGCAGAGAGGCTAATCAGCCCCAGCATTTT
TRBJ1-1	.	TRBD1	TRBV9	CASSVAGQGARAFF	TGTGCCAGCAGCGTAGCGGGACAGGGGGCGAGAGCTTTCTTT
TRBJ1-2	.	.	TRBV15	CATSKRRGYGYTF	TGTGCCACCAGCAAAAGGAGAGGTTATGGCTACACCTTC
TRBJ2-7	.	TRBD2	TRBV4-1	CASSAGLAGIYEQYF	TGCGCCAGCAGTGCGGGACTAGCGGGGATCTACGAGCAGTACTTC
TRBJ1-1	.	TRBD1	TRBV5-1	CASSRAGTGSMNTEAFF	TGCGCCAGCAGCCGCGCCGGGACAGGGAGCATGAACACTGAAGCTTTCTTT
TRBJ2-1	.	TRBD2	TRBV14	CASSVSGGNEQFF	TGTGCCAGCAGCGTTAGCGGGGGCAATGAGCAGTTCTTC
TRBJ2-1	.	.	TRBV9	CASSVEQGLGNEQFF	TGTGCCAGCAGCGTAGAACAGGGTCTAGGCAATGAGCAGTTCTTC
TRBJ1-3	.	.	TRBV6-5	CASRGQGSGNTIYF	TGTGCCAGCAGGGGCCAGGGGTCTGGAAACACCATATATTTT
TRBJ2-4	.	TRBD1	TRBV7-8	CASSPPGQGNIQYF	TGTGCCAGCAGCCCTCCGGGACAGGGGAACATTCAGTACTTC
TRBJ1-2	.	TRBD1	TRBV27	CASRIQGARGYTF	TGTGCCAGCAGAATACAGGGGGCGCGAGGCTACACCTTC
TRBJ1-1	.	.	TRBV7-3	CASSLEVATEAFF	TGTGCCAGCAGCCTGGAGGTGGCCACTGAAGCTTTCTTT
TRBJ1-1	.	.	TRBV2	CASSLNTEAFF	TGTGCCAGCAGCTTAAACACTGAAGCTTTCTTT
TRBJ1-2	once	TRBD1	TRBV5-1	CASSLDGGQGFYGYTF	TGCGCCAGCAGCTTGGATGGGGGACAGGGCTTTTATGGCTACACCTTC
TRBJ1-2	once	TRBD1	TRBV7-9	CASSFPGQGARGYTF	TGTGCCAGCAGCTTCCCGGGACAGGGGGCTAGGGGCTACACCTTC
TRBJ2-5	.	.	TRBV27	CASSFRGMRETQYF	TGTGCCAGCAGTTTTCGGGGGATGAGGGAGACCCAGTACTTC
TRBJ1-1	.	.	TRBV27	CASSLHSTGEAFF	TGTGCCAGCAGTCTCCACTCGACGGGTGAAGCTTTCTTT
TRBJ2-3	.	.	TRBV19	CASSQGFGTDTQYF	TGTGCCAGTAGTCAGGGGTTCGGCACAGATACGCAGTATTTT
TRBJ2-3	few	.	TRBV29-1	CSVDFTDTQYF	TGCAGCGTCGACTTCACAGATACGCAGTATTTT
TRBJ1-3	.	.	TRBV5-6	CASSLGQVDGNTIYF	TGTGCCAGCAGCTTGGGACAGGTTGATGGAAACACCATATATTTT
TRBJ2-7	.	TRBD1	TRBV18	CASSLQTGLEQYF	TGTGCCAGCTCACTGCAGACAGGGCTCGAGCAGTACTTC
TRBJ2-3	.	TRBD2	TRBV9	CASSVAGGQGTQYF	TGTGCCAGCAGCGTAGCGGGGGGGCAGGGTACGCAGTATTTT
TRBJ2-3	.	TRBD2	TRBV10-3	CAISEWAYSGALADTQYF	TGTGCCATCAGTGAGTGGGCGTATAGCGGGGCCCTCGCAGATACGCAGTATTTT
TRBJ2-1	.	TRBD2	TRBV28	CASRTQGLALHNEQFF	TGTGCCAGCAGGACACAGGGACTAGCTTTACACAATGAGCAGTTCTTC
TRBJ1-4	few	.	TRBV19	CASSIGPNEKLFF	TGTGCCAGTAGTATTGGGCCAAATGAAAAACTGTTTTTT
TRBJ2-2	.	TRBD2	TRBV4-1	CASSLHPEGSGGARDTGELFF	TGCGCCAGCAGCCTTCACCCTGAGGGTAGCGGGGGGGCAAGGGACACCGGGGAGCTGTTTTTT
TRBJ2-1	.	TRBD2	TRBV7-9	CASSLSGGRINEQFF	TGTGCCAGCAGTCTTAGCGGGGGTCGGATTAATGAGCAGTTCTTC
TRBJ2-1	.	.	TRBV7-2	CASSRLSSYNEQFF	TGTGCCAGCAGCCGATTGAGCTCCTACAATGAGCAGTTCTTC
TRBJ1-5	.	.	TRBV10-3	CAISESIGQGWDQPQHF	TGTGCCATCAGTGAGTCGATTGGCCAGGGATGGGATCAGCCCCAGCATTTT
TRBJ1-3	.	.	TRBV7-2	CASSLVFGQDSVGNTIYF	TGTGCCAGCAGCTTAGTATTTGGGCAGGACTCTGTTGGAAACACCATATATTTT
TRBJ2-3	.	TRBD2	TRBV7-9	CASSLGLAGLRPDTQYF	TGTGCCAGCAGCTTGGGACTAGCGGGACTCCGACCAGATACGCAGTATTTT
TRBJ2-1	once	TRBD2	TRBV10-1	CARTCSSGTSGESSYNEQFF	TGCGCCAGGACCTGCTCTTCCGGGACTAGCGGGGAGAGCTCCTACAATGAGCAGTTCTTC
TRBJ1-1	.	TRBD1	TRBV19	CASTKHGQGDTEAFF	TGTGCCAGCACAAAACATGGACAGGGGGACACTGAAGCTTTCTTT
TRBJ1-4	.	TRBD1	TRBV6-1	CASSSWTGGEEKLFF	TGTGCCAGCAGTTCTTGGACAGGGGGCGAGGAAAAACTGTTTTTT
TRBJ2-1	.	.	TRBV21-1	CASSRRLAGVEGEQFF	TGTGCCAGCAGCCGCCGGCTAGCGGGAGTGGAGGGTGAGCAGTTCTTC
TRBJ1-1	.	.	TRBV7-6	CASSPGGGGLDTEAFF	TGTGCCAGCAGCCCCGGAGGGGGGGGTTTAGACACTGAAGCTTTCTTT
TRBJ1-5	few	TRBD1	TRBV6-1	CASSEPSRGLGNQPQHF	TGTGCCAGCAGTGAACCATCGAGGGGGCTAGGCAATCAGCCCCAGCATTTT
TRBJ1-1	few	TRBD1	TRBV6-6	CASSYTGENTEAFF	TGTGCCAGCAGCTATACAGGGGAGAACACTGAAGCTTTCTTT
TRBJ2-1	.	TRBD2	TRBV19	CASSIGRGNEQFF	TGTGCCAGTAGTATAGGGCGGGGGAATGAGCAGTTCTTC
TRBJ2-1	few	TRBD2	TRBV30	CAWSEPSGGYSYNEQFF	TGTGCCTGGAGTGAACCCAGCGGGGGGTACTCCTACAATGAGCAGTTCTTC
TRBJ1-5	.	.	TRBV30	CAWSAGNSNQPQHF	TGTGCCTGGAGTGCGGGGAATAGCAATCAGCCCCAGCATTTT